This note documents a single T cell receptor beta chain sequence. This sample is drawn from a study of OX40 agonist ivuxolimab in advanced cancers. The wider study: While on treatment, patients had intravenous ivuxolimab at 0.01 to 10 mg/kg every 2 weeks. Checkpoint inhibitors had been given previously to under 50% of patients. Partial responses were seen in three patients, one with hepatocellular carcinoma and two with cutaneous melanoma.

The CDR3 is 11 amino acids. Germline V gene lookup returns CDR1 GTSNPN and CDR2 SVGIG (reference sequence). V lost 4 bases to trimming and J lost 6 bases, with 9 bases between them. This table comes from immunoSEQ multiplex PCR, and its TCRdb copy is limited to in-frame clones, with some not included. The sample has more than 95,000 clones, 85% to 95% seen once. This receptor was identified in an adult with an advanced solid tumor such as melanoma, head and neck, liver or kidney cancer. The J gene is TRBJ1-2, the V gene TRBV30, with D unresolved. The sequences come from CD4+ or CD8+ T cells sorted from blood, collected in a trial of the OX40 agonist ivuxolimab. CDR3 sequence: CAWNQRDGYTF. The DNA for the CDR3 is TGTGCCTGGAACCAGCGGGATGGCTACACCTTC. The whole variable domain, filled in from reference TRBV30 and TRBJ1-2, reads SQTIHQWPATLVQPVGSPLSLECTVEGTSNPNLYWYRQAAGRGLQLLFYSVGIGQISSEVPQNLSASRPQDRQFILSSKKLLLSDSGFYLCAWNQRDGYTFGSGTRLTVV.